The 16 T cell receptor beta chains presented below share a single source sample, sequenced in a study of blood T cells in healthy people across ages. Combining a sample-barcoded 5' primer with a J-beta primer mix, a second PCR ran for roughly 7 to 12 cycles. One entry per CDR3 protein, called by TCRdb with MiXCR from the 5' RACE reads. Altogether fewer than 2,000,000 distinct CDR3 sequences are present, 35% to 50% being singletons, with the ten largest covering about 21%. The sequenced sample consisted of blood. The receptors come from a human donor in good health.

This clonotype was detected a few times. V and J are TRBV20-1 and TRBJ2-1; unclear D gene. This CDR3 has 14 residues. Trimming removed 3 bases at V and 7 bases at J, with 16 bases between. Germline values: CDR1 DFQATT, CDR2 SNEGSKA (reference sequence). In DNA, the CDR3 is TGCAGTGCTAGTCTGCCCCGGCCCCCTAATGAGCAGTTCTTC. Encoded protein: CSASLPRPPNEQFF.

This sequence joins TRBV7-2 and TRBJ2-1; a possible D gene is TRBD2 (7 bases). The CDR3 is 14 residues long. V lost 5 bases and J 8 bases, leaving 16 bases between the germline ends. Germline CDR1 and CDR2: SGHTA and FQGNSA. The DNA for the CDR3 is TGTGCCAGCAGCCCGGGGGGCGGGACGGATGAGCAGTTCTTC. It yields the protein CASSPGGGTDEQFF.

The chain recombines TRBV20-1 with TRBJ2-7; 7 bases align to TRBD2. The CDR3 contains 15 residues. Germline V gene sequence: CDR1 DFQATT, CDR2 SNEGSKA (reference sequence). J gave up 2 bases and V 5 bases, and 12 bases lay outside the gene matches. The CDR3 here is CSALTAGESTYEQYF. The DNA for the CDR3 is TGCAGTGCTCTTACTGCGGGGGAGTCGACCTACGAGCAGTACTTC.

The J gene is TRBJ2-1, the V gene TRBV7-8, with TRBD2 identical over 8 bases. Trimming at V came to 4 bases and at J to 5 bases, leaving 4 bases not matched to a gene. Germline values: CDR1 SGHVS, CDR2 FQNEAQ. CDR3 size: 14 residues. CDR3 coding DNA: TGTGCCAGCAGCTCCGGGGGGGAGGACAATGAGCAGTTCTTC. The encoded protein is CASSSGGEDNEQFF.

The rearrangement joins TRBV12-3 or TRBV12-4 to TRBJ2-7, with D unclear. CDR3 length: 15 amino acids. V lost 6 bases and J lost 0, with 15 bases in between. CDR3 nucleotides: TGTGCCAGCAGCCCCCGCGCACGGGTCTCCTACGAGCAGTACTTC. The encoded protein is CASSPRARVSYEQYF.

This clonotype was recorded many times. The V gene is TRBV29-1, the J gene TRBJ2-3, with a possible D match to TRBD1 (5 bases). V gave up 6 bases and J gave up 8 bases, with 9 bases separating them. This CDR3 has 10 amino acids. Germline V gene sequence: CDR1 SQVTM, CDR2 ANQGSEA. The CDR3 DNA follows: TGCAGCGTGATCGACAGTACGCAGTATTTT. It yields the protein CSVIDSTQYF.

A few counts support this clonotype. This chain links TRBV5-6 with TRBJ2-7; 9 bases are shared with TRBD1. This CDR3 has 15 residues. V shed 3 bases, J shed 6 bases, and the junction held 10 bases outside the gene matches. CDR1 is SGHDT, CDR2 YYEEEE, per germline. DNA for the CDR3: TGTGCCAGCAGCTATGGGGACAGGGAAGGCGTCGAGCAGTACTTC. It is translated as CASSYGDREGVEQYF. The whole variable domain, filled in from reference TRBV5-6 and TRBJ2-7, reads DAGVTQSPTHLIKTRGQQVTLRCSPKSGHDTVSWYQQALGQGPQFIFQYYEEEERQRGNFPDRFSGHQFPNYSSELNVNALLLGDSALYLCASSYGDREGVEQYFGPGTRLTVT.

This clonotype was counted at least ten times. V gene TRBV29-1 combines with J gene TRBJ2-1, with unresolved D. Trimming left V 5 bases short and J 9 bases short, with 14 bases between. This CDR3 has 12 amino acids. The V gene's germline CDR1 is SQVTM and CDR2 ANQGSEA. The chain's CDR3 is CSVPFLLGEQFF. For the CDR3, the DNA is TGCAGCGTTCCCTTCCTATTGGGTGAGCAGTTCTTC.

V usage is TRBV6-5 and J usage is TRBJ2-1; a weak D match, TRBD1 (6 bases). The CDR3 sequence is 13 residues long. Germline values: CDR1 MNHEY, CDR2 SVGAGI. The V end was cut by 7 bases, the J end by 12 bases, with 19 bases between. The CDR3: CASKRGHSFGQFF. In nucleotides, the CDR3 is TGTGCCAGCAAGAGGGGACATTCGTTTGGGCAGTTCTTC.

The chain uses TRBV12-3 or TRBV12-4 and TRBJ1-3, with D unresolved. V lost 8 bases, J lost 4 bases, and 15 bases lay in between. The CDR3 spans 14 residues. CDR3 in amino acids: CASGSIAGGNTIYF. The CDR3 DNA sequence: TGTGCCAGCGGTTCAATCGCCGGGGGAAACACCATATATTTT.

The chain couples TRBV4-2 to TRBJ2-7, with a weak D call TRBD1 (6 bases). Deletions cut 0 bases from V and 7 bases from J, with 13 bases between. CDR1 is LGHNA and CDR2 is YNFKEQ in the germline V gene. The CDR3 has 14 amino acids. CDR3 bases: TGTGCCAGCAGCCAAGATCAGGGGCCTTGGGAGCAGTACTTC. This gives the protein CASSQDQGPWEQYF.

For this clonotype: The germline gene is not matched at one end of the junction; a read error may be the cause. The rearrangement uses TRBV7-7 and TRBJ2-7, with D hard to call. The CDR3 is 15 residues long. Germline CDR1 is SSHAT and CDR2 is FNYEAQ (reference sequence). The CDR3 region is CASSLPDTISYEQYF. The CDR3 DNA reads TGTGCTAGCAGCTTACCAGACACGATATCCTACGAGCAGTACTTC.

The rearrangement uses TRBV4-3 and TRBJ2-3; 9 positions agree with TRBD2. Trimming cost V 5 bases and J 3 bases; bases outside gene matches: 6. CDR3 length equals 15 residues. Germline V gene data show CDR1 as LGHNA and CDR2 as YSLEER. Here the CDR3 reads CASSAMTSGTDTQYF. DNA of the CDR3: TGCGCCAGCAGCGCGATGACTAGCGGTACAGATACGCAGTATTTT.

This chain joins TRBV7-9 and TRBJ1-4; D is unclear. This CDR3 has 11 residues. In germline, CDR1 is SEHNR, CDR2 FQNEAQ (reference sequence). V was pared by 5 bases and J by 8 bases, with 6 bases between. The CDR3 reads CASSTEEKLFF. CDR3 nucleotide sequence: TGTGCCAGCAGCACCGAGGAAAAACTGTTTTTT. Full variable domain (rest looked up from reference TRBV7-9 and TRBJ1-4): DTGVSQNPRHKITKRGQNVTFRCDPISEHNRLYWYRQTLGQGPEFLTYFQNEAQLEKSRLLSDRFSAERPKGSFSTLEIQRTEQGDSAMYLCASSTEEKLFFGSGTQLSVL.

The chain employs TRBV3-1 and TRBJ2-5; D is possibly TRBD1 (6 bases). The CDR3 runs to 14 residues. CDR1 is LGHDT, CDR2 YNNKEL, per germline (reference sequence). Trimming removed 5 bases at V and 2 bases at J, with 12 bases between. For the CDR3, the DNA is TGTGCCAGCAGCAAATCAGGGGCGCAAGAGACCCAGTACTTC. This encodes CASSKSGAQETQYF.

This chain connects TRBV4-1 to TRBJ1-1, with 8 bases lining up with TRBD1. The J segment lost 1 base and the V segment lost 4 bases, leaving 5 bases of the junction unmatched. The CDR3 is 15 amino acids. Germline-derived CDR1 and CDR2 are MGHRA and YSYEKL. The CDR3 protein is CASSRQGAPNTEAFF. The DNA for the CDR3 is TGCGCCAGCAGCCGGCAGGGGGCCCCGAACACTGAAGCTTTCTTT.